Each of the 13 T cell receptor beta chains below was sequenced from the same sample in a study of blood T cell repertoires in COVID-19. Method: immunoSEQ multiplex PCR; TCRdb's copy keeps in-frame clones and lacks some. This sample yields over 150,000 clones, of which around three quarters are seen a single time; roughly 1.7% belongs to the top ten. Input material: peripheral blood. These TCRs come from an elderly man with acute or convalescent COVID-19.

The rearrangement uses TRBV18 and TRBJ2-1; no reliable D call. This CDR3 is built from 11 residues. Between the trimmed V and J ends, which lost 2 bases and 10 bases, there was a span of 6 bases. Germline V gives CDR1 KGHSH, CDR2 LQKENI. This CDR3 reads CASSPGPEQFF. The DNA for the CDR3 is TGTGCCAGCTCACCAGGGCCCGAGCAGTTCTTC.

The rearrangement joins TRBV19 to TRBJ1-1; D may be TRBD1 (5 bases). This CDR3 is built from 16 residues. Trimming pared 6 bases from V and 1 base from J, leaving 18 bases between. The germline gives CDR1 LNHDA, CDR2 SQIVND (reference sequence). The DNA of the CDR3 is TGTGCCAGTAGGTCACCTAGGGGCGGCGGGAACACTGAAGCTTTCTTT. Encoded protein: CASRSPRGGGNTEAFF.

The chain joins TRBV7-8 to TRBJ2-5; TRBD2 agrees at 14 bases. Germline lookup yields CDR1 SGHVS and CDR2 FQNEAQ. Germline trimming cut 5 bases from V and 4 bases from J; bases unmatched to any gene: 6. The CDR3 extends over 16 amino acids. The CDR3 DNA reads TGTGCCAGCAGCCCGACTAGCGGGGGGGGAGGAGAGACCCAGTACTTC. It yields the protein CASSPTSGGGGETQYF.

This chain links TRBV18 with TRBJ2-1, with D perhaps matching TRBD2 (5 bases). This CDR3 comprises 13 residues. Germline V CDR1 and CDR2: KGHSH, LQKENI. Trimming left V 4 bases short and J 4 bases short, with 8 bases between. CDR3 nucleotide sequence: TGTGCCAGCTCACGTCCGGGATACAATGAGCAGTTCTTC. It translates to CASSRPGYNEQFF.

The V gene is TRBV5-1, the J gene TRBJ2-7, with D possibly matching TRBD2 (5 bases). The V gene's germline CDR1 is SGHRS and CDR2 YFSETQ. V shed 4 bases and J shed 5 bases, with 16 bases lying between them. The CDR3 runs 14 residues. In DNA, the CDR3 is TGCGCCAGCAGCGAGGGCCTATCTTCCGACGAGCAGTACGTC. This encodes CASSEGLSSDEQYV.

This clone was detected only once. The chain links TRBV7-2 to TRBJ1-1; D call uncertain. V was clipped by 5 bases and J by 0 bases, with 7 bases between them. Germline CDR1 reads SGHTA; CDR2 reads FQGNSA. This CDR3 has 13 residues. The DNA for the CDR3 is TGTGCCAGCAGCATTAGTGTGAACACTGAAGCTTTCTTT. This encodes CASSISVNTEAFF.

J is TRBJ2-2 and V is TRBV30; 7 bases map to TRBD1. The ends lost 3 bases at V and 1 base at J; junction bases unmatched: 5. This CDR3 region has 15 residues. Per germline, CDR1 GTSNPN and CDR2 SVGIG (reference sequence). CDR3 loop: CAWRDRDRNTGELFF. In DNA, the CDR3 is TGTGCCTGGAGGGACCGGGACAGGAACACCGGGGAGCTGTTTTTT. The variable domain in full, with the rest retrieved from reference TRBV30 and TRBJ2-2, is SQTIHQWPATLVQPVGSPLSLECTVEGTSNPNLYWYRQAAGRGLQLLFYSVGIGQISSEVPQNLSASRPQDRQFILSSKKLLLSDSGFYLCAWRDRDRNTGELFFGEGSRLTVL.

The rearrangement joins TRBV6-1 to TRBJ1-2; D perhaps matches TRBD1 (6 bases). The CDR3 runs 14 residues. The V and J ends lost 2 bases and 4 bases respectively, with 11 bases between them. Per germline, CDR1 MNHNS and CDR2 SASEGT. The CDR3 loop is CASSEQGQGYGYTF. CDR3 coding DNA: TGTGCCAGCAGTGAACAGGGGCAGGGCTATGGCTACACCTTC.

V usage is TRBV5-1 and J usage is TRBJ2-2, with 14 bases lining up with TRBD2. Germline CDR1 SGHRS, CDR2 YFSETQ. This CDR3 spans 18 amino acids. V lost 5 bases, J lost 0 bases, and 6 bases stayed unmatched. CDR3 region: CASRTPGLAGANTGELFF. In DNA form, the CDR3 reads TGCGCCAGCAGAACACCGGGACTAGCGGGGGCGAACACCGGGGAGCTGTTTTTT.

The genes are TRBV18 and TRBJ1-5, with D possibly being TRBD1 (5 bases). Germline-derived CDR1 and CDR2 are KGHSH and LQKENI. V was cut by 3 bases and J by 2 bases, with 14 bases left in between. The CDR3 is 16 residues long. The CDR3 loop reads CASSPDRGGGNQPQHF. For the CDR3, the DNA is TGTGCCAGCTCACCGGACCGGGGGGGAGGCAATCAGCCCCAGCATTTT. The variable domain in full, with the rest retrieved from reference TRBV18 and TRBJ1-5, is NAGVMQNPRHLVRRRGQEARLRCSPMKGHSHVYWYRQLPEEGLKFMVYLQKENIIDESGMPKERFSAEFPKEGPSILRIQQVVRGDSAAYFCASSPDRGGGNQPQHFGDGTRLSIL.

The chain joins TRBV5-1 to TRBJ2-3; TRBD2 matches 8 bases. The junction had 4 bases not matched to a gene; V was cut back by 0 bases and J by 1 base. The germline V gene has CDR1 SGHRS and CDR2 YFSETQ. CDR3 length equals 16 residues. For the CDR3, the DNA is TGCGCCAGCAGCTTGGGTAGTAGCGGGGGCACAGATACGCAGTATTTT. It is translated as CASSLGSSGGTDTQYF.

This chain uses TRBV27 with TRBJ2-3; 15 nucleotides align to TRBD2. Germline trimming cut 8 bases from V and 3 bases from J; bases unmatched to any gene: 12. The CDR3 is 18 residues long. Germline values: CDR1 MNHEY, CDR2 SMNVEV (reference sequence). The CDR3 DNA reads TGTGCCAGCGGGTGGACTAGCGGGGGGGCAGTGGTAACAGATACGCAGTATTTT. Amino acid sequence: CASGWTSGGAVVTDTQYF.

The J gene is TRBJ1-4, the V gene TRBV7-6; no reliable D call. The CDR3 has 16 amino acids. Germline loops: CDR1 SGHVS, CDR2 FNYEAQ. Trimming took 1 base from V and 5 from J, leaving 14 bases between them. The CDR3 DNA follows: TGTGCCAGCAGCTTAGGTCTCCCGAGTCTGAATGAAAAACTGTTTTTT. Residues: CASSLGLPSLNEKLFF.